What follows describes a single TCR beta chain. Its cognate antigen is unknown. This specimen comes from a study of graft-versus-host responses after intestinal transplantation. TCRdb keeps only in-frame clones here, not all; method: immunoSEQ multiplex PCR. Of about 100,000 clones listed, about nine tenths were seen once; the top ten hold roughly 0.2%. The germline V gene has CDR1 GTSNPN and CDR2 SVGIG (reference sequence). With 3 bases removed from V and 0 bases from J, the gap between germline ends came to 9 bases. The CDR3 extends over 14 amino acids. J is TRBJ1-3 and V is TRBV30, with unresolved D. This sequence was found in a human donor who was the organ donor for an intestinal transplant. This material consisted of unstimulated CD4+ T cells sorted from spleen or lymph node cells, taken before transplant. The CDR3 DNA reads TGTGCCTGGAGGACACGGGACTCTGGAAACACCATATATTTT. Translated, it gives CAWRTRDSGNTIYF.